This TCR beta chain is drawn from a study of shared clonotypes between healthy human individuals. Germline-derived CDR1 and CDR2 are MNHNS and SASEGT. The CDR3 contains 15 residues. Cells designated naive CD8 were CD45RO-negative and were positively selected for CCR7, with terminally differentiated effector memory CD45RA+ cells excluded. DNA at about 210 ng, around 30,000 T cell genomes, went into sorted-subset replicate PCRs. TCRdb's copy holds only in-frame clones and misses some; the assay was immunoSEQ multiplex PCR. The table records 1.5 million to 2.5 million clones, roughly 94% of them present only once.

This TCR came from a man aged 18 to 29 in good health. The rearrangement joins TRBV6-1 to TRBJ2-5; TRBD1 agrees at 8 bases. Matching the DNA end better, TRBJ2-7 makes the J call doubtful. Sequencing was carried out using naive CD8+ T cells sorted from blood. The CDR3 region has the DNA TGTGCCAGCAGCCTTAGGACAGGGATTATCTACGAGCAGTACTTC. This gives the protein CASSLRTGIIYEQYF.